This T cell receptor (beta chain) was identified in a study of T cell repertoires in cytomegalovirus infection. In the study overall: HLA-B-restricted CMV epitopes that are well studied were used alongside recently identified HLA-C-restricted ones. Public signatures in TCR beta pointed to CMV infection and matching HLA type. Study-level points and caveats: The ex vivo response was dominated by HLA-C-restricted CMV-specific TCR beta clonotypes. Carriers of CMV and the relevant HLA type were discriminated by public TCR beta frequency.

Germline V gives CDR1 LGHNA, CDR2 YNFKEQ. The CDR3 has 14 residues. In the case of this clonotype: Its antigen is as yet unknown. An end of the junction differs from the germline gene, which may be a read error.

Using its own MiXCR run on the reads, TCRdb lists one record per CDR3 protein. The table lists some 940,000 distinct CDR3 sequences, 31% of them singletons. This sample comprised cultured CD8+ T cells from PBMCs, obtained from culture after CMV antigen stimulation. This receptor was taken from a human donor in good health (CMV status not recorded). Some clones in this sample may be carry-over from other donors' samples. The chain employs TRBV4-2 and TRBJ1-1, with 7 nucleotides matching TRBD1. The CDR3 is CASRQGELDTEAFF. For the CDR3, the DNA is TGTGCCAGCCGCCAGGGGGAACTAGACACTGAAGCTTTCTTT.